This T cell receptor (beta chain) is from a study of blood T cell repertoires in COVID-19. As for the study in general: Acute-phase and convalescent COVID-19 samples originated in the United States, Italy and Spain. PBMCs, B-cell-depleted T cells, or T cells provided the cDNA or gDNA that made up the material.

Here immunoSEQ multiplex PCR was the method, and the copy in TCRdb shows in-frame clones only, minus some. The sample carries some 57,000 clones, 90% recorded once. The specimen sequenced was peripheral blood. This receptor was obtained from a man in his fifties or sixties with active COVID-19.

The CDR3 is CASRNGLKNTGELFF. The DNA for the CDR3 is TGTGCCAGCAGAAATGGACTGAAGAACACCGGGGAGCTGTTTTTT. The chain carries TRBV7-2 and TRBJ2-2, with D possibly matching TRBD2 (5 bases). CDR3 length: 15 amino acids. Germline assignment: CDR1 SGHTA and CDR2 FQGNSA. V lost 6 bases, J lost 1 base, and 12 bases lay in between.